One and the same sample provided the 30 T cell receptor beta chains below, sequenced in a study of T-cell memory formation after mild COVID-19. TCRdb recomputed calls from the 5' RACE reads with MiXCR, one row per CDR3 protein. The sample shows fewer than 40,000 distinct CDR3 sequences, 7% to 8% of them seen only once. The specimen sequenced was PBMCs or a T cell subset sorted from them (not recorded which). Source of these receptors: a man between 18 and 29 years old who had mild COVID-19 (a few samples of this study predate the infection). Cell type and time point are not known.

This clonotype appeared many times. This chain uses TRBV6-2 or TRBV6-3 with TRBJ2-6; unclear D gene. The CDR3 consists of 15 residues. Germline CDR1 reads MNHEY; CDR2 reads SVGEGT. V lost 6 bases, J lost 0 bases, and 9 bases lay in between. CDR3 bases: TGTGCCAGCAGCCCGTCGTCCTCTGGGGCCAACGTCCTGACTTTC. Its protein is CASSPSSSGANVLTF.

In this sample, this clonotype turned up many times. The chain recombines TRBV12-3 or TRBV12-4 with TRBJ2-7; D uncertain. The CDR3 is 15 residues long. Trimming took off 3 bases at V and 3 bases at J, with 15 bases between the two ends. The CDR3 bases are TGTGCCAGCAGTTTCGGCAGTTTGGCCTACTACGAGCAGTACGTC. Amino acids: CASSFGSLAYYEQYV.

There are many counts of this clonotype. V usage is TRBV5-1 and J usage is TRBJ2-3, with D possibly matching TRBD2 (5 bases). CDR1 and CDR2 from the germline V gene are SGHRS and YFSETQ. Trimming shortened V by 4 bases and J by 4 bases, and 10 bases separated the two germline ends. The CDR3 is made up of 13 amino acids. The CDR3 nucleotides are TGCGCCAGCAGCACTGAGGGATCAGATACGCAGTATTTT. It is translated as CASSTEGSDTQYF.

About this clonotype: Germline and junction disagree at one end, which may indicate a read error. This chain connects TRBV7-8 to TRBJ1-5; 8 bases are a match to TRBD1. The CDR3 loop spans 17 amino acids. Looked up from germline, CDR1 is SGHVS and CDR2 is FQNEAQ. The CDR3 protein is CASSPTRTGFSDQPQNF. CDR3 nucleotide sequence: TGTGCCAGCAGCCCGACACGGACAGGGTTTTCCGATCAGCCCCAGAATTTT.

The chain links TRBV7-9 to TRBJ2-3, with 7 bases aligning to TRBD2. V gave up 3 bases and J gave up 2 bases; unmatched junction bases: 5. The germline V gene encodes CDR1 SEHNR and CDR2 FQNEAQ (reference sequence). This CDR3 region has 15 residues. DNA for the CDR3: TGTGCCAGCAGCTTCCTAGCGGCTACCACAGATACGCAGTATTTT. It is translated as CASSFLAATTDTQYF.

This clonotype was found many times. The genes are TRBV7-2 and TRBJ1-1, with D possibly being TRBD1 (6 bases). Trimming removed 1 base from V and 4 bases from J, with 13 bases in between. CDR3 length: 15 amino acids. The V gene's germline CDR1 is SGHTA and CDR2 FQGNSA. CDR3 region: CASSLEAGAGTEAFF. CDR3 DNA sequence: TGTGCCAGCAGCTTAGAGGCAGGGGCAGGCACTGAAGCTTTCTTT.

In DNA form, the CDR3 reads TGCGCCAGCAGCCAAGGGTCCGGGACGAAAAACATTCAGTACTTC. Protein: CASSQGSGTKNIQYF. The chain recombines TRBV4-1 with TRBJ2-4; tentatively, D is TRBD1 or TRBD2 (5 bases each). Germline V CDR1 and CDR2: MGHRA, YSYEKL. This CDR3 region has 15 residues. The V end was cut by 1 base, the J end by 4 bases, with 11 bases between.

This clonotype was seen only a few times. The J gene is TRBJ1-2, the V gene TRBV20-1; TRBD1 matches at 7 bases. The germline V gene encodes CDR1 DFQATT and CDR2 SNEGSKA (reference sequence). The CDR3 extends over 14 amino acids. Trimming removed 5 bases from V and 0 bases from J; junction bases left unmatched: 6. CDR3: CSAPRDRANYGYTF. The CDR3 bases are TGCAGTGCTCCCCGGGACAGAGCTAACTATGGCTACACCTTC.

V is TRBV6-5 and J is TRBJ1-4, with TRBD1 matching over 8 bases. This CDR3 contains 15 residues. J was trimmed by 3 bases and V by 6 bases; bases with no gene match: 6. Per the germline V gene, CDR1 is MNHEY and CDR2 is SVGAGI. The CDR3 is CASRPTGQANEKLFF. The DNA for the CDR3 is TGTGCCAGCAGGCCCACGGGACAGGCTAATGAAAAACTGTTTTTT.

This clonotype was recorded a few times. The chain couples TRBV6-1 to TRBJ2-2; D ambiguous. Trimming removed 1 base at V and 5 bases at J, with 8 bases between. CDR1 is MNHNS and CDR2 is SASEGT in the germline V gene. The CDR3 extends over 14 amino acids. CDR3: CASSEGAETGELFF. CDR3 coding DNA: TGTGCCAGCAGTGAAGGGGCAGAAACCGGGGAGCTGTTTTTT.

In this sample, this clonotype turned up many times. The CDR3 reads CASSISGGQYNEQFF. As DNA, the CDR3 is TGTGCCAGCAGTATCAGCGGGGGGCAATACAATGAGCAGTTCTTC. V is TRBV6-4 and J is TRBJ2-1; TRBD2 matches at 9 bases. V was pared by 5 bases and J by 4 bases, with 6 bases of the junction left unmatched. Looked up from germline, CDR1 is MRHNA and CDR2 is SNTAGT. This CDR3 has 15 residues.

This clonotype was counted ten times or more. The genes are TRBV12-3 or TRBV12-4 and TRBJ2-2, with D hard to call. V was shortened by 7 bases and J by 0 bases, with 9 bases between the two germline ends. The CDR3 contains 14 residues. CDR3 residues: CASTQSANTGELFF. Written as DNA, the CDR3 is TGTGCCAGCACCCAATCAGCGAACACCGGGGAGCTGTTTTTT.

This clonotype was seen at least ten times. The chain combines TRBV5-1 with TRBJ1-2, with D possibly TRBD1 on 6 matching bases. The germline V gene has CDR1 SGHRS and CDR2 YFSETQ. This CDR3 is built from 14 residues. Trimming pared 0 bases from V and 8 bases from J, leaving 14 bases between. This chain's CDR3 is CASSLGLQGSGYTF. CDR3 nucleotides: TGCGCCAGCAGCTTGGGTTTACAGGGAAGCGGCTACACCTTC.

This clonotype has ten or more counts. The chain carries TRBV5-4 and TRBJ2-1, with D tentatively TRBD1 or TRBD2 (6 bases each). The V end was cut by 5 bases, the J end by 1 base, with 13 bases between. Per germline, CDR1 SGHNT and CDR2 YYREEE (reference sequence). The CDR3 contains 15 residues. DNA for the CDR3: TGTGCCAGCAGGAGGGGGGCCAGTTCCTACAATGAGCAGTTCTTC. Residues: CASRRGASSYNEQFF.

This clonotype was picked up many times. The rearrangement links TRBV7-2 to TRBJ2-5, with D unresolved. There are 12 residues in the CDR3. In germline, CDR1 is SGHTA, CDR2 FQGNSA. The germline V and J ends were trimmed by 4 bases and 2 bases, with 5 bases remaining between them. CDR3 protein: CASSSIQETQYF. As DNA, the CDR3 is TGTGCCAGCAGCTCTATTCAAGAGACCCAGTACTTC.

This clonotype was counted only a few times. The chain links TRBV3-1 to TRBJ1-6; D is unclear. The CDR3 runs 14 residues. Trimming removed 0 bases at V and 10 bases at J, with 10 bases between. Germline CDR1 LGHDT, CDR2 YNNKEL (reference sequence). The CDR3, as DNA: TGTGCCAGCAGCCAAGACGGCTTTCCGTCACCCCTCCACTTT. The encoded protein is CASSQDGFPSPLHF. Complete variable domain (other parts from reference TRBV3-1 and TRBJ1-6): DTAVSQTPKYLVTQMGNDKSIKCEQNLGHDTMYWYKQDSKKFLKIMFSYNNKELIINETVPNRFSPKSPDKAHLNLHINSLELGDSAVYFCASSQDGFPSPLHFGNGTRLTVT.

This clonotype occurred many times. In nucleotides, the CDR3 is TGTGCCAGCAGCTTAGGCAGCTACGAGCAGTACTTC. Encoded protein: CASSLGSYEQYF. V is TRBV7-9 and J is TRBJ2-7, with D uncertain. CDR1 is SEHNR, CDR2 FQNEAQ, per germline (reference sequence). The V end lost 1 base, the J end lost 3 bases, and 4 bases lay between the germline ends. This CDR3 has 12 amino acids.

This clonotype has at least ten counts. This chain connects TRBV20-1 to TRBJ2-3, with D perhaps matching TRBD2 (7 bases). In germline, CDR1 is DFQATT, CDR2 SNEGSKA (reference sequence). V lost 1 base and J lost 2, with 19 bases in between. The CDR3 is made up of 17 amino acids. CDR3 sequence (DNA): TGCAGTGCTAGAGCTCCCGGGCGGCGGGGGCTCACAGATACGCAGTATTTT. It yields the protein CSARAPGRRGLTDTQYF.

This clonotype was picked up many times. This sequence joins TRBV5-1 and TRBJ1-2, with D hard to call. V lost 2 bases and J lost 2, with 10 bases in between. The CDR3 is made up of 14 amino acids. Germline-derived CDR1 and CDR2 are SGHRS and YFSETQ. The chain's CDR3 is CASSLETPNYGYTF. In DNA form, the CDR3 reads TGCGCCAGCAGCTTAGAGACACCAAACTATGGCTACACCTTC. The full variable domain, in which reference TRBV5-1 and TRBJ1-2 provide the parts outside the CDR3, is KAGVTQTPRYLIKTRGQQVTLSCSPISGHRSVSWYQQTPGQGLQFLFEYFSETQRNKGNFPGRFSGRQFSNSRSEMNVSTLELGDSALYLCASSLETPNYGYTFGSGTRLTVV.

This clonotype was observed at least ten times. The V and J genes are TRBV5-1 and TRBJ2-1; 7 positions agree with TRBD2. V trimming: 1 base; J trimming: 5 bases; junction bases outside the gene matches: 6. From germline, CDR1 is SGHRS and CDR2 YFSETQ. This CDR3 region has 15 residues. Here the CDR3 reads CASSLTGGFNNEQFF. DNA of the CDR3: TGCGCCAGCAGCTTGACGGGGGGTTTCAACAATGAGCAGTTCTTC.

This clonotype was observed at least ten times. The J gene is TRBJ1-1, the V gene TRBV12-3 or TRBV12-4, with D possibly being TRBD1 (5 bases). The CDR3 runs to 13 residues. V lost 5 bases and J lost 0, with 7 bases in between. Written as DNA, the CDR3 is TGTGCCAGCAGTCCGACAGTGAACACTGAAGCTTTCTTT. This encodes CASSPTVNTEAFF.

A word on this clonotype: A much larger clone is a single base away; this may be a read error. The chain recombines TRBV6-1 with TRBJ1-5; 7 bases fit TRBD1. The CDR3 runs to 15 residues. Germline CDR1 reads MNHNS; CDR2 reads SASEGT. The CDR3 DNA is TGTGCCAGCAGTGATGGGGAAGGGGGCAATCATCCCCAGCATTTT. It translates to CASSDGEGGNHPQHF.

In its sample, this clonotype was seen many times. The rearrangement uses TRBV5-1 and TRBJ2-5; D unclear. This CDR3 is 16 amino acids long. Germline CDR1 is SGHRS and CDR2 is YFSETQ. V was shortened by 1 base and J by 3 bases, with 16 bases between the two germline ends. CDR3 DNA sequence: TGCGCCAGCAGCTTGAATCGGCGACAAAGAGAAGAGACCCAGTACTTC. Translated: CASSLNRRQREETQYF.

This clonotype came up many times. The chain couples TRBV12-3 or TRBV12-4 to TRBJ1-1, with D possibly TRBD1 on 5 matching bases. Trimming removed 7 bases at V and 6 bases at J, with 9 bases between. This CDR3 contains 11 residues. CDR3 DNA: TGTGCCAGCACCCTGGGGCCTGAAGCTTTCTTT. Protein sequence: CASTLGPEAFF.

This clonotype was seen many times. The genes are TRBV2 and TRBJ2-1; D is tentatively TRBD1 or TRBD2 (5 bases each). The CDR3 contains 12 residues. The germline CDR1 and CDR2 sequences are SNHLY and FYNNEI. V lost 8 bases and J lost 7, with 12 bases in between. The CDR3 is CASGGIGNEQFF. CDR3 nucleotides: TGTGCCAGCGGGGGTATTGGGAATGAGCAGTTCTTC.

This clonotype appeared a few times. The gene calls are TRBV3-2 and TRBJ2-7; the D segment call TRBD1 is taken from the table without a DNA check. TRBV3-2 is described as a pseudogene. The CDR3 is 12 amino acids. The CDR3 protein is CATKDRAYEQYV. The CDR3 coding sequence is TGTGCCACCAAGGACAGGGCCTACGAGCAGTACGTC.

Ten or more counts support this clonotype. This chain links TRBV7-3 with TRBJ2-6; D is ambiguous. Trimming removed 5 bases at V and 0 bases at J, with 17 bases between. The germline gives CDR1 SGHTA, CDR2 FQGTGA. This CDR3 spans 18 amino acids. In DNA form, the CDR3 reads TGTGCCAGCAGCCCAGTTGGCGTCCTAGGCTCTGGGGCCAACGTCCTGACTTTC. Translation gives CASSPVGVLGSGANVLTF.

This clonotype has at least ten counts. The V gene is TRBV20-1, the J gene TRBJ2-4, with D uncertain. V dropped 0 bases and J dropped 6 bases, with 6 bases sitting between them. The germline gives CDR1 DFQATT, CDR2 SNEGSKA (reference sequence). CDR3 length equals 12 residues. CDR3 sequence: CSARDFSNIQYF. The CDR3 nucleotides are TGCAGTGCTAGAGATTTCTCAAACATTCAGTACTTC.

This clonotype was seen at least ten times. V and J are TRBV7-9 and TRBJ2-7; D gene unclear. The CDR3 covers 14 residues. The germline V gene has CDR1 SEHNR and CDR2 FQNEAQ (reference sequence). V shed 5 bases and J shed 4 bases, with 15 bases lying between them. The CDR3 DNA follows: TGTGCCAGCAGCCCCCCACAACAGAATTACGAGCAGTACGTC. Translation: CASSPPQQNYEQYV.

This clonotype was recorded many times. V gene TRBV5-1 combines with J gene TRBJ2-4, with D perhaps TRBD1 or TRBD2 (5 bases each). With 4 bases removed from V and 8 bases from J, the gap between germline ends came to 19 bases. The germline gives CDR1 SGHRS, CDR2 YFSETQ. CDR3 size: 15 residues. The CDR3: CASSILGAGGDIQYF. The CDR3 nucleotides are TGCGCCAGCAGCATCCTAGGGGCCGGAGGAGACATTCAGTACTTC.